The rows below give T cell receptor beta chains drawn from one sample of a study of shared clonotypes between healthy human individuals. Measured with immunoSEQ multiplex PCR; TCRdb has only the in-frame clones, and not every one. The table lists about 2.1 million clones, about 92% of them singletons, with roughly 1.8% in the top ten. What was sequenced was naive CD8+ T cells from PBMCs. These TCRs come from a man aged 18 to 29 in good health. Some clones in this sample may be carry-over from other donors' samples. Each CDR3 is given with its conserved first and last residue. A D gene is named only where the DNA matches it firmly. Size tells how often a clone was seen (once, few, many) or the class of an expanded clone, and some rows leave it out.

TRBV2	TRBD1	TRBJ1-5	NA	TGTGCCAGCAGTGAAGCGCGACAGGGATGGGCCCAGCCCCAGCATTTT	CASSEARQGWAQPQHF
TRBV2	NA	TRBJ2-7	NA	TGTGCCAGCAGCTTCAGGGGTCAGGACAGCTCCTACGAGCAGTACTTC	CASSFRGQDSSYEQYF
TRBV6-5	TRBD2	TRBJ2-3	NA	TGTGCCAGCAGCCCTAGCGGGAGGGCCAGTGATACGCAGTATTTT	CASSPSGRASDTQYF
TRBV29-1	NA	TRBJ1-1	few	TGCAGCGCCTTGGTGGGTGCCACTGAAGCTTTCTTT	CSALVGATEAFF
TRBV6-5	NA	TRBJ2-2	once	TGTGCCAGCAGTCCCCAGGGATCTGGGACCGGGGAGCTGTTTTTT	CASSPQGSGTGELFF
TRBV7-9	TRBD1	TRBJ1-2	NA	TGTGCCAGCAGCGGACCGGACAGGGGCGTCAACTATGGCTACACCTTC	CASSGPDRGVNYGYTF
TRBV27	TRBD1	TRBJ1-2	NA	TGTGCCAGCAGTTTGTCACAGGGGTATGGTAGCTATGGCTACACCTTC	CASSLSQGYGSYGYTF
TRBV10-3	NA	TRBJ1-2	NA	TGTGCCATCAGTGGCTTAGAACATGGCTACACCTTC	CAISGLEHGYTF
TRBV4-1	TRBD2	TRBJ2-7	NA	TGCGCCAGCAGCCAAGGACTAGCGGGCGCCTACGAGCAGTACTTC	CASSQGLAGAYEQYF
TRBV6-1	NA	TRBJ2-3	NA	TGTGCCAGCAGAGAACTGTACCCCACAGATACGCAGTATTTT	CASRELYPTDTQYF
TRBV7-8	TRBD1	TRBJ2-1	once	TGTGCCAGCAGCTTATCGACAGGGGGAAATGAGCAGTTCTTC	CASSLSTGGNEQFF
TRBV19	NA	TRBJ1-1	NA	TGTGCCAGTAGACCCAGGGAGAACACTGAAGCTTTCTTT	CASRPRENTEAFF
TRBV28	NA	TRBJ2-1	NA	TGTGCCAGCAGTTTCCAGAATGAGCAGTTCTTC	CASSFQNEQFF
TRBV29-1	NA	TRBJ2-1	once	TGCAGCGCCCTGGAGGGGTTTTCCTACAATGAGCAGTTCTTC	CSALEGFSYNEQFF
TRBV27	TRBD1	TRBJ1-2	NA	TGTGCCAGCAGTTTATCTCGGACAGGCCTCTATGGCTACACCTTC	CASSLSRTGLYGYTF
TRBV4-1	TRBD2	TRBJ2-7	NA	TGCGCCAGCAGCCCATTAGCGGGAGGGAGCTCCTACGAGCAGTACTTC	CASSPLAGGSSYEQYF
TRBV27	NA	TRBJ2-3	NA	TGTGCCAGCAGTCACCCTCGGGACCACACAGATACGCAGTATTTT	CASSHPRDHTDTQYF
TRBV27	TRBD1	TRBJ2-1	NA	TGTGCCAGCAGCTGGGACAGGAACAATGAGCAGTTCTTC	CASSWDRNNEQFF
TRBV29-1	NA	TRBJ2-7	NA	TGCAGCGTTGCGGGCAGCAGCTACGAGCAGTACTTC	CSVAGSSYEQYF
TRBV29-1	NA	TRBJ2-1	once	TGCAGCGTTGGGCAGGTGAACTACAATGAGCAGTTCTTC	CSVGQVNYNEQFF
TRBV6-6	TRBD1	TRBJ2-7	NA	TGTGCCAGCAGCCCCCAGGGGGTTGATAGCTCCTACGAGCAGTACTTC	CASSPQGVDSSYEQYF
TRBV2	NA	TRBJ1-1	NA	TGTGCCAGCAGTGAAGCGCTGGTTAACACTGAAGCTTTCTTT	CASSEALVNTEAFF
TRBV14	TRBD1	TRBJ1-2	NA	TGTGCCAGCAGCCAACTACAGGGGTTTCACTATGGCTACACCTTC	CASSQLQGFHYGYTF
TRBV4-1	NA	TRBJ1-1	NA	TGCGCCAGCAGCCAAGTCCCCGGGGTCTTATATACTTTCTTT	CASSQVPGVLYTFF
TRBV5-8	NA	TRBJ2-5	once	TGTGCCAGCAGCTTGTTCGCCTCGGCACCCCAAGAGACCCAGTACTTC	CASSLFASAPQETQYF
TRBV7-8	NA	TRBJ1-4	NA	TGTGCCAGCAGCTTAAGGGCTGCAAATAATGAAAAACTGTTTTTT	CASSLRAANNEKLFF
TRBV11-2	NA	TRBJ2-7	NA	TGTGCCAGCAGCCCGAGGGCGAACTACGAGCAGTACTTC	CASSPRANYEQYF
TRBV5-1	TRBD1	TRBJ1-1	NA	TGCGCCAGCAGCGTTGGACAGGTGAACACTGAAGCTTTCTTT	CASSVGQVNTEAFF
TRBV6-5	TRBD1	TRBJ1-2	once	TGTGCCAGCAGTTACCTGGGACAGGGCGATGGCTACACCTTC	CASSYLGQGDGYTF
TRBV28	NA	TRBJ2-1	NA	TGTGCCAGCAGTCCCAGGATAGCGCACAATGAGCAGTTCTTC	CASSPRIAHNEQFF
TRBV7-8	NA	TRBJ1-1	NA	TGTGCCAGCGGACAGCCAGAGAACACTGAAGCTTTCTTT	CASGQPENTEAFF
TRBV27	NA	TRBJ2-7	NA	TGTGCCAGCAGTTTTTCGAGGGAGATCCTCTACGAGCAGTACTTC	CASSFSREILYEQYF
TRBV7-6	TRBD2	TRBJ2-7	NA	TGTGCCAGCAGCCCAAATGGGCGGGAGGCCGACGAGCAGTACTTC	CASSPNGREADEQYF
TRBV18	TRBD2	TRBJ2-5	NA	TGTGCCAGCTCACACGGGACTAGCGACTGGAGAGGGGTCATTGAGACCCAGTACTTC	CASSHGTSDWRGVIETQYF
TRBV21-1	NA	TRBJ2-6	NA	TGTGCCAGCAGCAACAACCAGGGGGCGAGCTCTGGGGCCAACGTCCTGACTTTC	CASSNNQGASSGANVLTF
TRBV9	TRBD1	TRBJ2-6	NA	TGTGCCAGCAGCGTGGACAGGGGGCACTCCGGGGCCAACGTCCTGACTTTC	CASSVDRGHSGANVLTF
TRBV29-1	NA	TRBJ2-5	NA	TGCAGCGTTGAGGAAGGGACAACATTAGAAGAGACCCAGTACTTC	CSVEEGTTLEETQYF
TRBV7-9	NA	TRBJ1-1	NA	TGTGCCAGCAGCTTAGCCCTCCAAGAAACCGACACTGAAGCTTTCTTT	CASSLALQETDTEAFF
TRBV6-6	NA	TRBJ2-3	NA	TGTGCCAGCAGTTCACCGGGGAGCACAGATACGCAGTATTTT	CASSSPGSTDTQYF
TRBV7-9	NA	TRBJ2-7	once	TGTGCCAGCAGCTCGGGAACCTTCTACGAGCAGTACTTC	CASSSGTFYEQYF
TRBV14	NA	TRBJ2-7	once	TGTGCCAGCGCCCGGTCGGGGGCAAACGAGCAGTACTTC	CASARSGANEQYF
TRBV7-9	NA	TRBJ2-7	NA	TGTGCCAGCAACGGGGGACAGAATTACGAGCAGTACTTC	CASNGGQNYEQYF
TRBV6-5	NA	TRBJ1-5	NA	TGTGCCAGCAGCCGCGGGGCCTCCAATCAGCCCCAGCATTTT	CASSRGASNQPQHF
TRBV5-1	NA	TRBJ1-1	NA	TGCGCCAGCAGCTTGGTGGAGTACACTGAAGCTTTCTTT	CASSLVEYTEAFF
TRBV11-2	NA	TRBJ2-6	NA	TGTGCCAGCAGCTTATTTCAGGGCTACCCCTCCGGGGCCAACGTCCTGACTTTC	CASSLFQGYPSGANVLTF
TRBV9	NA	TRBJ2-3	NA	TGTGCCAGCAGCGTGGGCCCAGATACGCAGTATTTT	CASSVGPDTQYF
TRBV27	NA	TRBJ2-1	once	TGTGCCAGCAGCTGGGGGGCCTCCTACAATGAGCAGTTCTTC	CASSWGASYNEQFF
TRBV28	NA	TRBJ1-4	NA	TGTGCCAGCACGAGTCAGGGAAATGAAAAACTGTTTTTT	CASTSQGNEKLFF
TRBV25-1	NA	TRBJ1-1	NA	TGTGCCAGCAGACCAAAAGAGGGGTCGAGTGGTGACACTGAAGCTTTCTTT	CASRPKEGSSGDTEAFF
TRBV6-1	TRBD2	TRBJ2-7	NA	TGTGCCAGCAACCCTAGCGGGAGTGTATACGAGCAGTACTTC	CASNPSGSVYEQYF
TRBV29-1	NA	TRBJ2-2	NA	TGCAGCGCCCGACCGGCAGGGGAGCGGGCCGGGGAGCTGTTTTTT	CSARPAGERAGELFF
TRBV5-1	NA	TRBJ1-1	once	TGCGCCAGCAGCTTGTTTGTTCCCTCGAACACTGAAGCTTTCTTT	CASSLFVPSNTEAFF
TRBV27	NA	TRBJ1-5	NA	TGTGCCAGCAGTTTTGTGGCTAGTAGCAATCAGCCCCAGCATTTT	CASSFVASSNQPQHF
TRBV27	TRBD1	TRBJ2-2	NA	TGTGCCAGCAGTTTATGGGCGGACAGGGTACCCGGGGAGCTGTTTTTT	CASSLWADRVPGELFF